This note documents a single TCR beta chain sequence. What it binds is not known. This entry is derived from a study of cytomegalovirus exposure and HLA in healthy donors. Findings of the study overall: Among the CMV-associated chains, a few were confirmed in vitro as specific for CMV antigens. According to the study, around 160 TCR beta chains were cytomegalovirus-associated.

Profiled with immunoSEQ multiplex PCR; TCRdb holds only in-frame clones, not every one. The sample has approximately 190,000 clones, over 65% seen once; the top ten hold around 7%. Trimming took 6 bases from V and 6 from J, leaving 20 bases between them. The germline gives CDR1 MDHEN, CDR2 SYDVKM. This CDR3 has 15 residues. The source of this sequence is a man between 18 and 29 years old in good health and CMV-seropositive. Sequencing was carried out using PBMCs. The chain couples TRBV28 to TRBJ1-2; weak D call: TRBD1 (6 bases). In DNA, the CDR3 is TGTGCCAGCAGCCTCTACCCGGGACACGAAAATGGCTACACCTTC. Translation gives CASSLYPGHENGYTF.